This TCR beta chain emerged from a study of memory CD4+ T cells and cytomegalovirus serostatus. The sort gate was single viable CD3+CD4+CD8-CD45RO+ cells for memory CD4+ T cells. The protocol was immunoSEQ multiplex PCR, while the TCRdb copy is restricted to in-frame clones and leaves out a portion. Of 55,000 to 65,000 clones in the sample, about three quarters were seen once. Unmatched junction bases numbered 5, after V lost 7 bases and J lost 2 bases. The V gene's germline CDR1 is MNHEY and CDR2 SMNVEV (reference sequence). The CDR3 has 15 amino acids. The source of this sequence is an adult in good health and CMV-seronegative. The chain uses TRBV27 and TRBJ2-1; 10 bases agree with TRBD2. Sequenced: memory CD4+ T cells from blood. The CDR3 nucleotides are TGTGCCAGCAATGAGCGGGAGGGAACCTACAATGAGCAGTTCTTC. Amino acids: CASNEREGTYNEQFF.